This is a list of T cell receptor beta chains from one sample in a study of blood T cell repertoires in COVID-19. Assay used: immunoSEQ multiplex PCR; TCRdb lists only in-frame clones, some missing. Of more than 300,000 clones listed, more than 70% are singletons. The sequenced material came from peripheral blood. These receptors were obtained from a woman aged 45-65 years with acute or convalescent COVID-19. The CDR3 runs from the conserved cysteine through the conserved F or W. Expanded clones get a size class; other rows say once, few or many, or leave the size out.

CDR3 protein: CASSDTGSANEKLFF; clone size: few; V gene: TRBV28; J gene: TRBJ1-4
CDR3 protein: CATRDRGSTDTQYF; clone size: once; V gene: TRBV24-1; J gene: TRBJ2-3
CDR3 protein: CASSLAAGGSGEAFF; clone size: -; V gene: TRBV7-8; J gene: TRBJ1-1
CDR3 protein: CAGSTGALINSPLHF; clone size: -; V gene: TRBV30; J gene: TRBJ1-6
CDR3 protein: CASSEFGGSAVETQYF; clone size: -; V gene: TRBV25-1; J gene: TRBJ2-5
CDR3 protein: CAGRGTEAFF; clone size: -; V gene: TRBV30; J gene: TRBJ1-1
CDR3 protein: CASSLWYGGRTDTQYF; clone size: few; V gene: TRBV7-3; J gene: TRBJ2-3
CDR3 protein: CASSVARDRVNYGYTF; clone size: -; V gene: TRBV9; J gene: TRBJ1-2
CDR3 protein: CASSLASGSAYNEQFF; clone size: once; V gene: TRBV5-1; J gene: TRBJ2-1
CDR3 protein: CASSSIPGTLGLAEYF; clone size: few; V gene: TRBV5-1; J gene: TRBJ2-5
CDR3 protein: CASTGGSSYNEQFF; clone size: -; V gene: TRBV12-5; J gene: TRBJ2-1
CDR3 protein: CASSVTGSGELFF; clone size: -; V gene: TRBV7-3; J gene: TRBJ2-2
CDR3 protein: CASTPGGGSNQPQHF; clone size: -; V gene: TRBV25-1; J gene: TRBJ1-5
CDR3 protein: CASSYEGLNYGYTF; clone size: -; V gene: TRBV6-5; J gene: TRBJ1-2
CDR3 protein: CASSLGSGRSGDNEQFF; clone size: -; V gene: TRBV3-1/TRBV3-2; J gene: TRBJ2-1
CDR3 protein: CASSFIRGGTSTDTQYF; clone size: -; V gene: TRBV28; J gene: TRBJ2-3
CDR3 protein: CASSVQGSTNEKLFF; clone size: -; V gene: TRBV5-4; J gene: TRBJ1-4
CDR3 protein: CASSLGGQHVTDTQYF; clone size: -; V gene: TRBV5-4; J gene: TRBJ2-3
CDR3 protein: CASSASGGGLPNEQYF; clone size: -; V gene: TRBV27; J gene: TRBJ2-7
CDR3 protein: CASSAGLGTGLAYEQYF; clone size: -; V gene: TRBV9; J gene: TRBJ2-7
CDR3 protein: CASSYRTGATYEQYF; clone size: -; V gene: TRBV4-1; J gene: TRBJ2-7
CDR3 protein: CASSLPTTGNYEQYF; clone size: -; V gene: TRBV28; J gene: TRBJ2-7
CDR3 protein: CASSLAGGVGANVLTF; clone size: -; V gene: TRBV7-9; J gene: TRBJ2-6
CDR3 protein: CASSGALAGGPSEQFF; clone size: -; V gene: TRBV2; J gene: TRBJ2-1
CDR3 protein: CSVGTGTGGVGSEAFF; clone size: -; V gene: TRBV29-1; J gene: TRBJ1-1
CDR3 protein: CASSNRQGLNEKLFF; clone size: -; V gene: TRBV9; J gene: TRBJ1-4
CDR3 protein: CASSPPSPRDYSYEQYF; clone size: -; V gene: TRBV18; J gene: TRBJ2-7
CDR3 protein: CASSAQQGESTQYF; clone size: -; V gene: TRBV2; J gene: TRBJ2-5
CDR3 protein: CASSQDWLAGDEETQYF; clone size: -; V gene: TRBV3-1/TRBV3-2; J gene: TRBJ2-5
CDR3 protein: CASSVTSGTCNEQFF; clone size: -; V gene: TRBV5-1; J gene: TRBJ2-1